The 9 T cell receptor beta chains below come from one sample, sequenced in a study of tumor-infiltrating lymphocytes in primary liver carcinoma. Out of unsorted whole blood came the blood RNA, and germline DNA was extracted as well. A constant-region primer primed TCR beta cDNA synthesis from 400 to 550 ng of total RNA. The TCR beta library was amplified through three nested multiplex PCR rounds in a modified ARM-PCR procedure. A C-beta reverse primer was combined with TRBV1-TRBV30 forward primers in the first two PCR rounds, and each round had around 11 cycles. Using its own MiXCR run on the multiplex PCR reads, TCRdb lists one record per CDR3 protein. The table includes some 180,000 distinct CDR3 sequences, less than 65% detected once. Specimen: peripheral blood. These receptors came from a man in his forties or fifties with primary liver carcinoma and hepatitis B virus infection.

The V and J genes are TRBV30 and TRBJ1-2; D not certain. The germline gives CDR1 GTSNPN, CDR2 SVGIG (reference sequence). This CDR3 spans 11 amino acids. The germline V and J ends were trimmed by 3 bases and 8 bases, with 10 bases remaining between them. For the CDR3, the DNA is TGTGCCTGGAGGGTGGTGGACGGCTACACCTTC. Protein product: CAWRVVDGYTF.

The chain uses TRBV30 and TRBJ2-7, with D possibly matching TRBD1 (5 bases). This CDR3 has 13 amino acids. V lost 3 bases and J 2 bases, leaving 11 bases between the germline ends. The germline V gene encodes CDR1 GTSNPN and CDR2 SVGIG (reference sequence). For the CDR3, the DNA is TGTGCCTGGAGCGGACATGACCCCTACGAGCAGTACTTC. Amino acid sequence: CAWSGHDPYEQYF. The full variable domain, with the rest looked up from reference TRBV30 and TRBJ2-7, is SQTIHQWPATLVQPVGSPLSLECTVEGTSNPNLYWYRQAAGRGLQLLFYSVGIGQISSEVPQNLSASRPQDRQFILSSKKLLLSDSGFYLCAWSGHDPYEQYFGPGTRLTVT.

Of note for this clonotype: An end of the junction differs from the germline gene, which may be a read error. CDR3 nucleotides: TGCGCCGGCAGCCAAGGGGACAGGCTAGATCAGCCCCAGCATTTT. Protein product: CAGSQGDRLDQPQHF. The chain joins TRBV4-1 to TRBJ1-5, with 8 nucleotides matching TRBD1. The CDR3 runs 15 residues. CDR1 and CDR2 from the germline V gene are MGHRA and YSYEKL.

The V call is TRBV29-1, the J call TRBJ2-1; 8 bases match TRBD1. V lost 5 bases and J lost 8; bases outside the gene matches: 14. This CDR3 is 15 amino acids long. The germline V gene encodes CDR1 SQVTM and CDR2 ANQGSEA. The CDR3 region is CSVNIFGQGAYEQFF. CDR3 DNA: TGCAGCGTTAACATCTTTGGTCAGGGGGCCTATGAGCAGTTCTTC.

On this clonotype itself: At one end the junction does not follow the germline gene, possibly because of a read error. The rearrangement joins TRBV28 to TRBJ2-7; D not resolved. The CDR3 covers 11 residues. Germline CDR1 MDHEN, CDR2 SYDVKM. The CDR3 coding sequence is TGTGCCCGCATGAGCTCCTACGAGCAATACTTC. It translates to CARMSSYEQYF. Variable domain in full (rest from reference TRBV28 and TRBJ2-7): DVKVTQSSRYLVKRTGEKVFLECVQDMDHENMFWYRQDPGLGLRLIYFSYDVKMKEKGDIPEGYSVSREKKERFSLILESASTNQTSMYLCARMSSYEQYFGPGTRLTVT.

This chain links TRBV28 with TRBJ2-3; D not certain. The CDR3 is 11 amino acids. V was clipped by 10 bases and J by 1 base, with 6 bases between them. Germline values: CDR1 MDHEN, CDR2 SYDVKM. DNA of the CDR3: TGTGCCATCGGAGGCACAGATACGCAGTATTTT. Amino acids: CAIGGTDTQYF.

The gene calls are TRBV4-2 and TRBJ2-7; the D is unclear. V shed 0 bases and J shed 3 bases, with 12 bases lying between them. Per germline, CDR1 LGHNA and CDR2 YNFKEQ. The CDR3 contains 15 residues. The CDR3 spells CASSQEGGGHYEQYF. As DNA, the CDR3 is TGTGCCAGCAGCCAAGAAGGTGGCGGCCACTACGAGCAGTACTTC.

In this sample, this clonotype turned up many times. V is TRBV11-2 and J is TRBJ2-3; D may be TRBD1 or TRBD2 (5 bases each). Germline-derived CDR1 and CDR2 are SGHAT and FQNNGV. V was trimmed by 5 bases and J by 6 bases, leaving 15 bases between them. The CDR3 loop spans 14 amino acids. Written as DNA, the CDR3 is TGTGCCAGCAGCCCGACAGAGAGGGGCGATACGCAGTATTTT. It codes for CASSPTERGDTQYF.

This clonotype was seen once. At one boundary the junction diverges from the germline segment, which might be a read error. V and J are TRBV12-3 or TRBV12-4 and TRBJ2-7; 8 bases align to TRBD2. The CDR3 runs 14 residues. CDR3 nucleotide sequence: TGTGCCAGCAGTTCGGGGGGGGGTTCCTACGAGCAGTATTTC. It is translated as CASSSGGGSYEQYF.